The rows below give T cell receptor beta chains drawn from one sample of a study of early T cells in non-severe SARS-CoV-2 infection. TCRdb analysed the 5' RACE reads with MiXCR anew, one entry per CDR3 protein. The table shows tens of thousands of distinct CDR3 sequences, with 9% to 15% occurring only once. Here the sequenced sample was whole blood, taken at baseline. These receptors were taken from an adult who was a healthcare worker with PCR-confirmed SARS-CoV-2 infection or an uninfected control (not recorded which). The donor label of this sample is uncertain. Each CDR3 is given with its conserved first and last residue. A D gene is named only where the DNA matches it firmly. A row's size may be missing; if present it is once, few, many or a size class.

V gene	J gene	clone size	D gene	CDR3 DNA	CDR3 protein
TRBV7-3	TRBJ2-1	many	.	TGTGCCAGCAGCTCCAGCTGGTACCCCTACAATGAGCAGTTCTTC	CASSSSWYPYNEQFF
TRBV20-1	TRBJ2-5	few	.	TGCAGTGCTCTCCTTAGTGAGACCCAGTACTTC	CSALLSETQYF
TRBV19	TRBJ2-7	many	.	TGTGCCAGTAGTATAGACCCGGGCCAAGGGTATAACACCTGGGAGCAGTACTTC	CASSIDPGQGYNTWEQYF
TRBV4-3	TRBJ2-3	.	.	TGCGCCAGCAGCCAAGGACTAGGGGCGGCAGATACGCAGTATTTT	CASSQGLGAADTQYF
TRBV27	TRBJ2-2	few	.	TGTGCCAGCAGTTTTATGTCGCGGTTAGGTGACACCGGGGAGCTGTTTTTT	CASSFMSRLGDTGELFF
TRBV6-5	TRBJ2-2	.	.	TGTGCCAGCAGTATAGAGGGGAGGTCCGGGGAGCTGTTTTTT	CASSIEGRSGELFF
TRBV2	TRBJ1-1	many	.	TGTGCCAGCAGCTATACTGAAGCTTTCTTT	CASSYTEAFF
TRBV18	TRBJ1-5	few	.	TGTGCCAGCTCACCACAAGGGGGAAATCAGCCCCAGCATTTT	CASSPQGGNQPQHF
TRBV5-6	TRBJ1-1	few	.	TGTGCCAGCAGCTTCGGCCAGCCGCCGAATGAAGCTTTCTTT	CASSFGQPPNEAFF
TRBV27	TRBJ1-4	few	.	TGTGCCAGCAGCCCAAGGCTCGGGGGTCATGAAAAACTGTTTTTT	CASSPRLGGHEKLFF
TRBV4-3	TRBJ1-1	many	.	TGCGCCAGCAGCCAAGAGCCAGGCCTGAACACTGAAGCTTTCTTT	CASSQEPGLNTEAFF
TRBV5-6	TRBJ2-2	few	TRBD2	TGTGCCAGCAGCTATCTTAGCGGGAGCGGTACCGGGGAGCTGTTTTTT	CASSYLSGSGTGELFF
TRBV4-1	TRBJ2-3	many	.	TGCGCCAGCAGCCAAGCGAGGGCCTACACAGATACGCAGTATTTT	CASSQARAYTDTQYF
TRBV20-1	TRBJ1-1	few	.	TGCAGTGCCCAGCAGGCGAACACTGAAGCTTTCTTT	CSAQQANTEAFF
TRBV27	TRBJ2-7	.	TRBD1	TGTGCCAGCAGTCCCGGGACAGGGGCACACTACGAGCAGTACTTC	CASSPGTGAHYEQYF
TRBV7-2	TRBJ2-1	many	TRBD2	TGTGCCAGCAGCCACGAATCTGGACTAGGGAATGAGCAGTTCTTC	CASSHESGLGNEQFF
TRBV20-1	TRBJ2-5	few	TRBD2	TGCAGTGGTAGTAGCGGGGAAGGCCAAGAGACCCAGTACTTC	CSGSSGEGQETQYF
TRBV20-1	TRBJ2-5	few	.	TGCAGTGCTACAACTGGGACCCAGTACTTC	CSATTGTQYF
TRBV4-3	TRBJ2-3	many	.	TGCGCCAGCAGCCAAGATTTGACAGCCACAGATACGCAGTATTTT	CASSQDLTATDTQYF
TRBV5-4	TRBJ2-3	few	TRBD2	TGTGCCAGCAGCTTGGCCCTAGCGGGGCTAGGGGATACGCAGTATTTT	CASSLALAGLGDTQYF
TRBV19	TRBJ2-7	few	.	TGTGCCAGTAGTAACACGGGACTTACCGGCGAGCAGTACTTC	CASSNTGLTGEQYF
TRBV6-6	TRBJ2-7	few	.	TGTGCCAGCAGTTCAGGGCCACCGCTCTCCTACGAGCAGTACTTC	CASSSGPPLSYEQYF
TRBV11-2	TRBJ1-1	.	.	TGTGCCAGCAGCTTTGGGACGAACACTGAAGCTTTCTTT	CASSFGTNTEAFF
TRBV4-2	TRBJ1-6	few	.	TGTGCCAGCAGCCAAGAGGACACTGATTCACCCCTCCACTTT	CASSQEDTDSPLHF
TRBV19	TRBJ2-3	.	.	TGTGCCAGTAGTATAGCCCCTCCAACAGATACGCAGTATTTT	CASSIAPPTDTQYF
TRBV30	TRBJ2-7	many	.	TGTGCCTGGAGTGTACACCTGGGGCCCAGCTCCTACGAGCAGTACTTC	CAWSVHLGPSSYEQYF
TRBV11-2	TRBJ2-1	.	TRBD1	TGTGCCAGCAGCTTAGCTTGGACAGGAGAATACAATGAGCAGTTCTTC	CASSLAWTGEYNEQFF
TRBV10-3	TRBJ2-7	few	.	TGTGCCATCAGTGAGTCAGACACCACCTACGAGCAGTACTTC	CAISESDTTYEQYF
TRBV6-2/TRBV6-3	TRBJ2-3	.	TRBD2	TGTGCCAGCAGCCGTCCGGGGAGGGTCGCGCAGTATTTT	CASSRPGRVAQYF
TRBV7-3	TRBJ2-3	few	TRBD2	TGTGCCAGCAGCTCTGGACTAGCGGGCCCAGATACGCAGTATTTT	CASSSGLAGPDTQYF